Below, one TCR beta chain is given with its context. What it binds is not known. No conserved phenylalanine or tryptophan is present at the end of the CDR3, so a read error is the likely explanation. It is unclear where the CDR3 begins or ends on the DNA, so no DNA is shown, and the CDR3 is as TCRdb lists it. Molecular barcoded adaptors covering alpha/delta and beta/gamma chains were used on about 390 ng RNA. TCRdb analysed the reads with MiXCR anew, one entry per CDR3 protein. The data show 15,000 to 20,000 distinct CDR3 sequences, roughly a fifth seen once. This record comes from a study of read filtering for tumor transcriptome and immune sequencing. About the study: By R-ISS, stages I, II and III held approximately 8, 16 and 7 patients. TCR-mapped reads were about 3.5 to 10.27 million with IR-seq versus roughly 80 to 1273 with RNA-seq.

Bone marrow was sampled from every patient at the time of active disease. Study-level results: About 82% of IR-seq clonotypes had a single read, yet these held around 3.5% of reads.

The CDR3 region is 13 residues in length, termini included. The V gene's germline CDR1 is SGHTA and CDR2 FQGNSA. The sample consisted of a population of CD138-negative cells sorted from bone marrow. The TCR originated in a donor older than 35 with multiple myeloma. The V call is TRBV7-2, the J call TRBJ2-7. The CDR3 region is CASSLGHSYERYL.